This T cell receptor (beta chain) originates from a study of T-cell memory formation after mild COVID-19. Study as a whole: Largely donor-specific sequence clusters came from a couple of donors.

TCRdb fed the 5' RACE reads into MiXCR, producing one record per CDR3 protein. The table records fewer than 200,000 distinct CDR3 sequences, around 18% of them present only once. Germline loops: CDR1 SGHRS, CDR2 YFSETQ. V lost 0 bases and J lost 3, with 10 bases in between. This CDR3 region has 15 residues. The sample taken for sequencing was PBMCs or a T cell subset sorted from them (not recorded which). The receptor's source is a man aged 18 to 30 who had mild COVID-19 (a few samples of this study predate the infection). Cell type and time point are not known. The rearrangement links TRBV5-1 to TRBJ1-5, with a tentative D call TRBD1 (6 bases). CDR3 sequence reads: CASSLAQGPNQPQHF. The CDR3, as DNA: TGCGCCAGCAGCTTGGCACAGGGACCCAATCAGCCCCAGCATTTT. Filled out from reference TRBV5-1 and TRBJ1-5, the complete variable domain reads KAGVTQTPRYLIKTRGQQVTLSCSPISGHRSVSWYQQTPGQGLQFLFEYFSETQRNKGNFPGRFSGRQFSNSRSEMNVSTLELGDSALYLCASSLAQGPNQPQHFGDGTRLSIL.